Listed here are 10 T cell receptor beta chains from one sample, sequenced in a study of metastatic and nonmetastatic thyroid tumors. TCRdb redid the clone calls on the PCR reads using MiXCR. The sample consists of about 15,000 clones, roughly a fifth of them appearing once. Nobody among the patients had been given any treatment before thyroid surgery. Sequenced input: blood. The receptors were sampled from a female donor with papillary thyroid cancer or a benign thyroid nodule (not recorded which). Some clones in this sample may be carry-over from other donors' samples.

This clone is classed as medium-sized. The CDR3 loop is CASSWLGGTEAFF. In DNA, the CDR3 is TGTGCCAGCAGTTGGTTGGGGGGCACTGAAGCTTTCTTT. The genes are TRBV27 and TRBJ1-1; perhaps TRBD1 as D (5 bases). Germline V gene data show CDR1 as MNHEY and CDR2 as SMNVEV (reference sequence). The ends were cut back, 4 bases at V and 4 bases at J, with 10 bases in the middle. The CDR3 consists of 13 residues.

This clone was found a few times. This chain joins TRBV28 and TRBJ2-7; 7 bases match TRBD1. Per the germline V gene, CDR1 is MDHEN and CDR2 is SYDVKM. The trim removed 6 bases at V and 2 bases at J, leaving 7 bases unmatched. The CDR3 is 14 amino acids. The CDR3 DNA reads as TGTGCCAGCAGGACCGGGACAGTTACCTACGAGCAGTACTTC. Its protein product is CASRTGTVTYEQYF.

Only a few counts were recorded for this clone. J is TRBJ2-7 and V is TRBV10-3, with TRBD2 identical over 8 bases. After removal of 8 bases from V and 1 base from J, the junction contained 13 bases not matched to a gene. The CDR3 extends over 16 amino acids. Germline CDR1 reads ENHRY; CDR2 reads SYGVKD. The CDR3 reads CAIGRLARAWSYEQYF. The CDR3, as DNA: TGTGCCATCGGCCGACTAGCGCGAGCTTGGTCCTACGAGCAGTACTTC.

V is TRBV6-2 or TRBV6-3 and J is TRBJ2-1; either TRBD1 or TRBD2 may fit D (5 bases each). V lost 0 bases and J lost 9, with 9 bases in between. The CDR3 runs to 13 residues. Looked up from germline, CDR1 is MNHEY and CDR2 is SVGEGT. CDR3 in DNA: TGTGCCAGCAGTTACTCAGGGGAGAGTGAGCAGTTCTTC. This gives the protein CASSYSGESEQFF.

This clone is classed as medium-sized. The chain carries TRBV5-1 and TRBJ1-1; 8 bases fit TRBD1. With 0 bases clipped from V and 3 bases from J, the junction kept 4 bases outside the gene matches. The CDR3 consists of 15 residues. Looked up from germline, CDR1 is SGHRS and CDR2 is YFSETQ. The CDR3: CASSLDETGDTEAFF. The DNA of the CDR3 is TGCGCCAGCAGCTTGGACGAGACAGGGGACACTGAAGCTTTCTTT. Supplemented by reference TRBV5-1 and TRBJ1-1, the full variable domain reads KAGVTQTPRYLIKTRGQQVTLSCSPISGHRSVSWYQQTPGQGLQFLFEYFSETQRNKGNFPGRFSGRQFSNSRSEMNVSTLELGDSALYLCASSLDETGDTEAFFGQGTRLTVV.

The V gene is TRBV6-5, the J gene TRBJ2-7, with TRBD2 identical over 11 bases. Germline V lookup: CDR1 MNHEY, CDR2 SVGAGI. Unmatched junction bases numbered 6, after V lost 0 bases and J lost 5 bases. The CDR3 loop spans 16 amino acids. CDR3 in DNA: TGTGCCAGCAGTTACTCTCGTACTAGCGGGAGCAACGAGCAGTACTTC. This codes for CASSYSRTSGSNEQYF.

Within the sample, this clone is medium-sized (0.01 to 0.1%). V usage is TRBV28 and J usage is TRBJ1-1, with a possible D match to TRBD1 (6 bases). Trimming took off 3 bases at V and 4 bases at J, with 15 bases between the two ends. Germline V gene data show CDR1 as MDHEN and CDR2 as SYDVKM. The CDR3 spans 15 residues. Here the CDR3 DNA reads TGTGCCAGCAGTTTTTCAGGGTTGGGGGCCACTGAAGCTTTCTTT. It codes for CASSFSGLGATEAFF.

This clone was seen many times. The germline gene is not matched at one end of the junction; a read error may be the cause. CDR3 in amino acids: CAWSREDRELFF. CDR3 bases: TGTGCCTGGAGTCGGGAAGACAGGGAGCTGTTCTTC. The J gene is TRBJ2-1, the V gene TRBV30; 7 bases fit TRBD1. CDR1 is GTSNPN, CDR2 SVGIG, per germline (reference sequence). The CDR3 length is 12 residues.

The chain recombines TRBV7-2 with TRBJ2-5, with D hard to call. Gene TRBJ2-1 matches the end of the DNA better, so the J call may be wrong. The germline gives CDR1 SGHTA, CDR2 FQGNSA. The CDR3 is made up of 13 amino acids. CDR3 loop: CASSAQVGYEQFF. The DNA of the CDR3 is TGTGCCAGCAGCGCCCAAGTGGGATATGAGCAGTTCTTC.

The table lists this clone with many counts. The rearrangement joins TRBV10-3 to TRBJ2-3; D gene unclear. Trimming took 5 bases from V and 5 from J, leaving 14 bases between them. Germline V lookup: CDR1 ENHRY, CDR2 SYGVKD. This CDR3 contains 14 residues. The DNA of the CDR3 is TGTGCCATCAGTCTCTCAACTATGGGAGATACGCAGTATTTT. Translating it yields CAISLSTMGDTQYF.